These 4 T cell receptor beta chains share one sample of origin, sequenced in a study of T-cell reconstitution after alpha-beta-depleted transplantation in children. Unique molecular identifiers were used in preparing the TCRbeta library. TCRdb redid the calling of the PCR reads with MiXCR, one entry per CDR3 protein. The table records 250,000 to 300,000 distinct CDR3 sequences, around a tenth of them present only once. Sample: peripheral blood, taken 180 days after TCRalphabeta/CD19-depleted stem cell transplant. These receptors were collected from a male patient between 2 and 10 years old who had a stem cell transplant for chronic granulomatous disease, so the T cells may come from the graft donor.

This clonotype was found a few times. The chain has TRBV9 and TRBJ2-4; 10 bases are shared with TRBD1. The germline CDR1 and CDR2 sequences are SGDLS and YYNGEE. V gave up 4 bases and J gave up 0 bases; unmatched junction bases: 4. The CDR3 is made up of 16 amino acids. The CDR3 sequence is CASSPTGGLAKNIQYF. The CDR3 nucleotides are TGTGCCAGCAGCCCGACAGGGGGCCTAGCCAAAAACATTCAGTACTTC.

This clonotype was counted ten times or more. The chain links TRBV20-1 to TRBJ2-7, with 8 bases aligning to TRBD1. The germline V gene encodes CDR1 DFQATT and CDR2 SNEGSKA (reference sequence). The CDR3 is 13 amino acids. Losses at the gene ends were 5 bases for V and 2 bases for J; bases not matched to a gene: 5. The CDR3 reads CSARTGQAYEQYF. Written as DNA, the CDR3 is TGCAGTGCTCGTACGGGACAGGCCTACGAGCAGTACTTC.

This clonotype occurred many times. The CDR3 DNA is TGTGCCAGCTCACCACTGGGGGTCTCCGCTAACTATGGCTACACCTTC. Translation: CASSPLGVSANYGYTF. This rearrangement joins TRBV18 to TRBJ1-2; D might be TRBD1 (5 bases). The V gene's germline CDR1 is KGHSH and CDR2 LQKENI. V dropped 1 base and J dropped 0 bases, with 12 bases sitting between them. The CDR3 sequence is 16 residues long. The full variable domain, in which reference TRBV18 and TRBJ1-2 provide the parts outside the CDR3, is NAGVMQNPRHLVRRRGQEARLRCSPMKGHSHVYWYRQLPEEGLKFMVYLQKENIIDESGMPKERFSAEFPKEGPSILRIQQVVRGDSAAYFCASSPLGVSANYGYTFGSGTRLTVV.

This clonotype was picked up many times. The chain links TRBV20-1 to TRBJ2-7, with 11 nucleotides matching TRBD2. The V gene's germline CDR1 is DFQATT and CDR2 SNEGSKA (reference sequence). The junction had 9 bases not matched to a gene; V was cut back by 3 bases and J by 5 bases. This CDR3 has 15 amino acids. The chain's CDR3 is CSASPTTSGSHEQYF. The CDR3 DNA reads TGCAGTGCTAGCCCCACCACTAGCGGGAGCCACGAGCAGTACTTC.